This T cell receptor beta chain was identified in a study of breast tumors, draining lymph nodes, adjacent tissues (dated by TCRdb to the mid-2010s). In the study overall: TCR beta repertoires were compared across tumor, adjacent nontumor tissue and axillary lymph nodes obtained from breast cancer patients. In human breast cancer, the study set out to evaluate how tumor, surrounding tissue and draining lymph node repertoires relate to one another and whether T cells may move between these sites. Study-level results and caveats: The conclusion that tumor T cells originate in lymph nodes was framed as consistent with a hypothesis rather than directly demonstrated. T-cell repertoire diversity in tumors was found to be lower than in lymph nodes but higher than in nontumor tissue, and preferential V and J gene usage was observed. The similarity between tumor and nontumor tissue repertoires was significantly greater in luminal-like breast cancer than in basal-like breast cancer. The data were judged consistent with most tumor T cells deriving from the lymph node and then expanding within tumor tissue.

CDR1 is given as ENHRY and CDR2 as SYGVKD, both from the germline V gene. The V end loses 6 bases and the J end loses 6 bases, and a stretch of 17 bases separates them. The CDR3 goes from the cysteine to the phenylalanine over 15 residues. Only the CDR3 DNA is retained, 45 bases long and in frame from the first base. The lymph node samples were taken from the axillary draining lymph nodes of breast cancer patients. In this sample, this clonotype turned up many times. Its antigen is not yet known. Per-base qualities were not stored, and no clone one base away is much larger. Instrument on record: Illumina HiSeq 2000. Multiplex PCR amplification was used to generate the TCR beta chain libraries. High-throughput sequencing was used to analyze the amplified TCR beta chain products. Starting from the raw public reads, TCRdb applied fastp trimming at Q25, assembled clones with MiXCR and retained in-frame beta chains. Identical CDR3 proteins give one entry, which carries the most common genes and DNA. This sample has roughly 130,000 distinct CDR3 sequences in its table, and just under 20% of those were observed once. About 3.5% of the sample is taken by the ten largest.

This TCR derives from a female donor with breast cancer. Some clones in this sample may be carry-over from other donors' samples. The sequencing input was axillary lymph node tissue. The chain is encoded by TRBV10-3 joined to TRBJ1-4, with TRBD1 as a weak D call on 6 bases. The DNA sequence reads TGTGCCATCAGGGATCCTGACAGGTTCGATGAAAAACTGTTTTTT. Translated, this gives CAIRDPDRFDEKLFF.